A single sample is the source of the 32 T cell receptor beta chains below, sequenced in a study of cytomegalovirus exposure and HLA in healthy donors (dated by TCRdb to the late 2010s). Library preparation employed the immunoSEQ multiplex PCR assay. For the multiplex PCR, a mixture combining 60 forward primers for TCR Vbeta segments and 13 reverse primers for TCR Jbeta segments was used. TCRdb's version of the immuneACCESS table is confined to in-frame rearrangements and falls short of the full clone set. An unresolved V gene accounts for under half of the shortfall where checked; the remainder is of unknown origin. A total of more than 80,000 clones appear in this sample, about four fifths of them only once. The ten most abundant clones make up under 2% of the sample. The specimen sequenced was PBMCs. These receptors originate from a man aged 50 to 60 in good health and CMV-seronegative.

The chain couples TRBV5-5 to TRBJ2-2, with 8 bases identical to TRBD2. Trimming removed 4 bases from V and 1 base from J; junction bases left unmatched: 9. The germline V gene has CDR1 SGHKS and CDR2 YYEKEE (reference sequence). The CDR3 loop spans 17 amino acids. The CDR3: CASSTKYGGGNTGELFF. Here the CDR3 DNA reads TGTGCCAGCAGCACGAAATACGGGGGGGGGAACACCGGGGAGCTGTTTTTT.

The chain combines TRBV15 with TRBJ2-7; 8 bases are shared with TRBD2. This CDR3 spans 14 amino acids. Germline-derived CDR1 and CDR2 are LNHNV and YYDKDF (reference sequence). Losses at the gene ends were 3 bases for V and 3 bases for J; bases not matched to a gene: 4. The CDR3 nucleotides read TGTGCCACCAGCAGCGGGGGGGCGGGCTACGAGCAGTACGTC. Its protein product is CATSSGGAGYEQYV.

The V gene is TRBV4-3, the J gene TRBJ2-3; 9 nucleotides line up with TRBD2. The V gene end was trimmed by 1 base and the J gene end by 2 bases; junction bases not matched to a gene: 4. The CDR3 has 16 residues. Germline lookup yields CDR1 LGHNA and CDR2 YSLEER. CDR3: CASSQVAGGATDTQYF. CDR3 nucleotides: TGCGCCAGCAGCCAAGTGGCGGGGGGGGCCACAGATACGCAGTATTTT.

The J gene is TRBJ1-4, the V gene TRBV10-2; D gene ambiguous. Germline V CDR1 and CDR2: WSHSY, SAAADI. V was clipped by 4 bases and J by 0 bases, with 9 bases between them. This CDR3 comprises 15 residues. CDR3 DNA: TGCGCCAGCAGTGTCGCAGGTGCAACTAATGAAAAACTGTTTTTT. This sequence encodes CASSVAGATNEKLFF.

This chain uses TRBV4-2 with TRBJ1-2, with D possibly matching TRBD1 (6 bases). This CDR3 has 15 amino acids. Germline V gene lookup returns CDR1 LGHNA and CDR2 YNFKEQ. V was shortened by 0 bases and J by 6 bases, with 14 bases between the two germline ends. CDR3: CASSQEVQGPNGYTF. CDR3 DNA: TGTGCCAGCAGCCAAGAGGTGCAGGGGCCTAATGGCTACACCTTC.

The gene calls are TRBV6-4 and TRBJ2-3, with no clear D. CDR3 length: 14 amino acids. The germline V gene has CDR1 MRHNA and CDR2 SNTAGT. V was trimmed by 3 bases and J by 4 bases, leaving 11 bases between them. CDR3 bases: TGTGCCAGCAGTGAAGAGATGGGCGCAGATACGCAGTATTTT. Protein: CASSEEMGADTQYF.

Concerning this clone itself: An end of the junction does not agree with germline; a read error may underlie this. The rearrangement uses TRBV19 and TRBJ2-2, with TRBD1 identical over 7 bases. Germline assignment: CDR1 LNHDA and CDR2 SQIVND (reference sequence). The CDR3 runs 15 residues. CDR3 amino acids: CANSIRTGNTGELFF. In nucleotides, the CDR3 is TGTGCCAATAGTATTCGGACAGGGAACACCGGGGAGCTGTTTTTT.

This chain links TRBV30 with TRBJ1-1; D is unresolved. The germline V gene encodes CDR1 GTSNPN and CDR2 SVGIG (reference sequence). V was trimmed by 2 bases and J by 8 bases, leaving 9 bases between them. CDR3 size: 11 residues. The CDR3 coding sequence is TGTGCCTGGAGTTTGAGACAAGAAGCTTTCTTT. This codes for CAWSLRQEAFF.

This rearrangement joins TRBV7-9 to TRBJ2-3; D possibly corresponds to TRBD1 (5 bases). Germline V gene data show CDR1 as SEHNR and CDR2 as FQNEAQ (reference sequence). The V and J ends lost 0 bases and 7 bases respectively, with 8 bases between them. This CDR3 comprises 13 residues. The CDR3 DNA is TGTGCCAGCAGCTTAGCTCAGGGTTATACGCAGTATTTT. It translates to CASSLAQGYTQYF.

The V call is TRBV7-8, the J call TRBJ1-1; weak D call: TRBD1 (6 bases). The length of the CDR3 is 12 residues. Looked up from germline, CDR1 is SGHVS and CDR2 is FQNEAQ. With 1 base removed from V and 7 bases from J, the gap between germline ends came to 7 bases. The DNA for the CDR3 is TGTGCCAGCAGCTTAGGAGGGGGTGAAGCTTTCTTT. This codes for CASSLGGGEAFF.

This chain links TRBV29-1 with TRBJ2-1; tentatively, D is TRBD1 (6 bases). Trimming took 4 bases from V and 6 from J, leaving 16 bases between them. The CDR3 is 14 residues long. From germline, CDR1 is SQVTM and CDR2 ANQGSEA. The CDR3 bases are TGCAGCGTTGCGAGGACTGGGGGCCCCAATGAGCAGTTCTTC. Its translation: CSVARTGGPNEQFF.

V is TRBV9 and J is TRBJ1-2; D gene ambiguous. The length of the CDR3 is 14 residues. Germline CDR1 SGDLS, CDR2 YYNGEE. Deletions cut 0 bases from V and 8 bases from J, with 14 bases between. The CDR3 sequence is CASSVDGTIGGYTF. The CDR3 bases are TGTGCCAGCAGCGTAGACGGAACTATCGGAGGCTACACCTTC.

The V call is TRBV5-6, the J call TRBJ1-6; no definite D call. CDR3 length equals 17 residues. Between the trimmed V and J ends, which lost 0 bases and 5 bases, there was a span of 15 bases. Germline CDR1 SGHDT, CDR2 YYEEEE. The CDR3 DNA reads as TGTGCCAGCAGCTTGGGCCCGGGGAGGTACGATAATTCACCCCTCCACTTT. As protein: CASSLGPGRYDNSPLHF.

V usage is TRBV29-1 and J usage is TRBJ2-5; the D gene is possibly TRBD1 (7 bases). Germline CDR1 SQVTM, CDR2 ANQGSEA. The germline V and J ends were trimmed by 5 bases and 4 bases, with 11 bases remaining between them. The CDR3 contains 12 residues. The CDR3 here is CSVQGGGETQYF. For the CDR3, the DNA is TGCAGCGTTCAGGGGGGAGGAGAGACCCAGTACTTC.

The chain employs TRBV12-5 and TRBJ2-3; TRBD1 matches at 7 bases. The CDR3 runs to 17 residues. Germline assignment: CDR1 LGHNT and CDR2 FRNRAP. V was pared by 3 bases and J by 2 bases, with 11 bases of the junction left unmatched. This chain's CDR3 is CASGFNPRQGITDTQYF. In DNA, the CDR3 is TGTGCTAGTGGTTTTAACCCAAGACAGGGAATCACAGATACGCAGTATTTT.

The rearrangement joins TRBV10-1 to TRBJ1-2; D call uncertain. The CDR3 spans 13 residues. Per germline, CDR1 WNHNN and CDR2 SYGVQD (reference sequence). Trimming took 0 bases from V and 4 from J, leaving 6 bases between them. CDR3 amino acids: CASSESGSYGYTF. DNA of the CDR3: TGCGCCAGCAGTGAGTCGGGGAGCTATGGCTACACCTTC.

This chain connects TRBV5-6 to TRBJ2-6; D perhaps matches TRBD2 (7 bases). Germline CDR1 and CDR2: SGHDT and YYEEEE. V was cut by 5 bases and J by 1 base, with 13 bases left in between. CDR3 length: 16 residues. The DNA of the CDR3 is TGTGCCAGCAGTCGGGGGGCAGCGTCTGGGGCCAACGTCCTGACTTTC. Its protein product is CASSRGAASGANVLTF.

This clone showed up just a few times. The chain combines TRBV5-1 with TRBJ2-1; 7 nucleotides line up with TRBD1. CDR3 length: 17 residues. V shed 2 bases and J 4 bases; nucleotides not matched to a gene: 12. Germline V CDR1 and CDR2: SGHRS, YFSETQ. DNA for the CDR3: TGCGCCAGCAGCTTCTCGGAACGACAGGGAGTATACAATGAGCAGTTCTTC. This gives the protein CASSFSERQGVYNEQFF.

A few counts support this clone. This chain joins TRBV7-2 and TRBJ2-7; 15 positions agree with TRBD2. The CDR3 length is 15 residues. The ends lost 2 bases at V and 12 bases at J; junction bases unmatched: 8. CDR1 is SGHTA and CDR2 is FQGNSA in the germline V gene. CDR3 in DNA: TGTGCCAGCAGCTTAAATTTAGGGACTAGCGGGGGGAGGTACTTC. It specifies CASSLNLGTSGGRYF.

The chain links TRBV11-2 to TRBJ1-5, with D unresolved. V lost 0 bases and J lost 7, with 7 bases in between. The V gene's germline CDR1 is SGHAT and CDR2 FQNNGV. The CDR3 loop spans 13 amino acids. As DNA, the CDR3 is TGTGCCAGCAGCTTAGATCTGAGCCAGCCCCAGCATTTT. It codes for CASSLDLSQPQHF.

V and J are TRBV2 and TRBJ1-1, with 9 bases identical to TRBD1. J lost 1 base, V lost 7 bases, and 4 bases had no gene match. The germline V gene has CDR1 SNHLY and CDR2 FYNNEI. The CDR3 is 14 residues long. The CDR3 loop is CASNPGQGNTEAFF. The CDR3 DNA reads as TGTGCCAGCAATCCGGGACAGGGGAACACTGAAGCTTTCTTT.

The chain joins TRBV19 to TRBJ1-1; D is perhaps TRBD1 (5 bases). V was cut by 5 bases and J by 5 bases, with 15 bases left in between. Germline V lookup: CDR1 LNHDA, CDR2 SQIVND (reference sequence). The CDR3 spans 14 residues. DNA for the CDR3: TGTGCCAGTAGTCCCATTCGGGGGGGAACTGAAGCTTTCTTT. Its protein product is CASSPIRGGTEAFF.

This chain links TRBV4-2 with TRBJ2-2; TRBD1 is a possible D gene (6 bases). The CDR3 has 16 amino acids. Germline V gene data show CDR1 as LGHNA and CDR2 as YNFKEQ. V was cut by 0 bases and J by 7 bases, with 15 bases left in between. The CDR3: CASSQDGGRWGGELFF. CDR3 nucleotides: TGTGCCAGCAGCCAAGATGGGGGCAGATGGGGCGGGGAGCTGTTTTTT.

V gene TRBV11-3 combines with J gene TRBJ1-6, with unresolved D. The CDR3 consists of 13 residues. The V end lost 0 bases, the J end lost 7 bases, and 4 bases lay between the germline ends. The germline gives CDR1 SGHNT, CDR2 YENEEA. The CDR3 is CASSLELNSPLHF. For the CDR3, the DNA is TGTGCCAGCAGCTTAGAACTCAATTCACCCCTCCACTTT.

The chain is built from TRBV11-2 and TRBJ1-4, with D maybe TRBD1 (5 bases). The CDR3 extends over 14 amino acids. V was cut by 2 bases and J by 8 bases, with 12 bases left in between. The germline gives CDR1 SGHAT, CDR2 FQNNGV. CDR3 nucleotides: TGTGCCAGCAGCTTATGGGGCGGTCGGGAAAAACTGTTTTTT. Its translation: CASSLWGGREKLFF.

The chain has TRBV29-1 and TRBJ1-2, with TRBD1 identical over 7 bases. The CDR3 has 15 amino acids. J gave up 3 bases and V 5 bases, and 12 bases lay outside the gene matches. In germline, CDR1 is SQVTM, CDR2 ANQGSEA. CDR3 nucleotide sequence: TGCAGCGTTCGCCCGGGACAGCCAGCGTACTATGGCTACACCTTC. Translating gives CSVRPGQPAYYGYTF.

The V and J genes are TRBV19 and TRBJ1-3; D remains unclear. The CDR3 loop spans 18 amino acids. The V end was cut by 7 bases, the J end by 0 bases, with 22 bases between. In germline, CDR1 is LNHDA, CDR2 SQIVND (reference sequence). The CDR3 coding sequence is TGTGCCAGTATAGCGTACATCAGTGCTACAAACTCTGGAAACACCATATATTTT. This codes for CASIAYISATNSGNTIYF.

This clone was counted only a few times. This chain links TRBV5-1 with TRBJ2-3, with 15 nucleotides matching TRBD2. The V gene end was trimmed by 4 bases and the J gene end by 3 bases; junction bases not matched to a gene: 3. Germline V gives CDR1 SGHRS, CDR2 YFSETQ. This CDR3 spans 16 amino acids. CDR3 in amino acids: CASSRTSGGATDTQYF. Written as DNA, the CDR3 is TGCGCCAGCAGCAGGACTAGCGGGGGGGCAACAGATACGCAGTATTTT.

This rearrangement joins TRBV12-5 to TRBJ2-1; 9 nucleotides match TRBD1. The CDR3 runs to 14 residues. The V gene's germline CDR1 is LGHNT and CDR2 FRNRAP. V lost 5 bases and J lost 4; bases outside the gene matches: 3. CDR3 sequence (DNA): TGTGCTAGTGGTCGCGGGACAGGGTACAATGAGCAGTTCTTC. Translated: CASGRGTGYNEQFF.

CDR3 DNA: TGTGCCAGCAGCTCGCCGGGGGGTTCAGATACGCAGTATTTT. Encoded protein: CASSSPGGSDTQYF. The gene calls are TRBV11-1 and TRBJ2-3; 7 bases align to TRBD2. In germline, CDR1 is SGHAT, CDR2 FQDESV (reference sequence). After removal of 4 bases from V and 4 bases from J, the junction contained 5 bases not matched to a gene. The CDR3 loop spans 14 amino acids. Full variable domain (missing parts from reference TRBV11-1 and TRBJ2-3): EAEVAQSPRYKITEKSQAVAFWCDPISGHATLYWYRQILGQGPELLVQFQDESVVDDSQLPKDRFSAERLKGVDSTLKIQPAELGDSAMYLCASSSPGGSDTQYFGPGTRLTVL.

V is TRBV11-2 and J is TRBJ2-5; D not resolved. The germline V gene encodes CDR1 SGHAT and CDR2 FQNNGV. The V and J ends lost 5 bases and 4 bases respectively, with 5 bases between them. This CDR3 is built from 11 residues. The CDR3 DNA follows: TGTGCCAGCAGCCCATTAGAGACCCAGTACTTC. It codes for CASSPLETQYF.

The chain carries TRBV2 and TRBJ2-5; D gene ambiguous. CDR3 size: 11 residues. Germline-derived CDR1 and CDR2 are SNHLY and FYNNEI. With 3 bases removed from V and 7 bases from J, the gap between germline ends came to 6 bases. This chain's CDR3 is CASSETGTQYF. CDR3 DNA sequence: TGTGCCAGCAGTGAGACGGGGACCCAGTACTTC.